Listed here are 17 T cell receptor beta chains from one sample, sequenced in a study of T cell responses to AZD1222 COVID-19 vaccine (dated by TCRdb to the early 2020s). Interpreted using the paper, the time point label stands for: baseline before first vaccination. Library creation used the immunoSEQ multiplex PCR assay. Sourced from immuneACCESS, this table was stored by TCRdb with only in-frame sequences that have V and J called. A share of the clones is absent; for the studies checked, an unresolved V gene accounts for under half, and the remainder has no known explanation. Present in this sample are 100,000 to 150,000 clones, approximately 88% of which were seen just once. The ten largest account for approximately 5.4% of the sample. The sequencing used peripheral blood, collected on day 0 of AZD1222 vaccination. The receptors here all came from an adult in good health.

This clone was seen only once. The chain links TRBV18 to TRBJ2-3; 10 bases fit TRBD1. J lost 1 base, V lost 2 bases, and 3 bases had no gene match. CDR3 length: 16 amino acids. Germline V gives CDR1 KGHSH, CDR2 LQKENI. CDR3 sequence (DNA): TGTGCCAGCTCACCAAGGACAGGGGGAGGCACAGATACGCAGTATTTT. Its translation is CASSPRTGGGTDTQYF.

This clone has just one count. This chain joins TRBV5-5 and TRBJ1-5; 9 bases align to TRBD1. Germline V gives CDR1 SGHKS, CDR2 YYEKEE (reference sequence). J lost 0 bases, V lost 4 bases, and 14 bases had no gene match. This CDR3 has 19 residues. The CDR3 DNA follows: TGTGCCAGCAGCCCGCACAGGGGGCCGCTTTGGGATAGCAATCAGCCCCAGCATTTT. Residues: CASSPHRGPLWDSNQPQHF.

This clone showed up just once. The chain employs TRBV2 and TRBJ1-6, with no clear D. This CDR3 comprises 11 residues. The V gene's germline CDR1 is SNHLY and CDR2 FYNNEI. V gave up 4 bases and J gave up 8 bases, with 3 bases separating them. The CDR3 here is CASSGHSPLHF. The CDR3 region has the DNA TGTGCCAGCAGTGGCCATTCACCCCTCCACTTT.

The V call is TRBV7-8, the J call TRBJ1-5; D is possibly TRBD1 (5 bases). The germline CDR1 and CDR2 sequences are SGHVS and FQNEAQ. The CDR3 consists of 13 residues. Between the trimmed V and J ends, which lost 3 bases and 7 bases, there was a span of 10 bases. CDR3 amino acids: CASSLGGVQPQHF. The CDR3 DNA follows: TGTGCCAGCAGCTTGGGGGGTGTGCAGCCCCAGCATTTT. Looking up the rest from reference TRBV7-8 and TRBJ1-5 gives the full variable domain: GAGVSQSPRYKVAKRGQDVALRCDPISGHVSLFWYQQALGQGPEFLTYFQNEAQLDKSGLPSDRFFAERPEGSVSTLKIQRTQQEDSAVYLCASSLGGVQPQHFGDGTRLSIL.

This clone was seen once. This rearrangement joins TRBV27 to TRBJ1-6; D is unclear. With 4 bases removed from V and 9 bases from J, the gap between germline ends came to 19 bases. The CDR3 sequence is 16 residues long. CDR1 is MNHEY, CDR2 SMNVEV, per germline (reference sequence). CDR3: CASSSSPGVGFSPLHF. As DNA, the CDR3 is TGTGCCAGCAGTTCCTCCCCCGGGGTCGGGTTTTCACCCCTCCACTTT.

V is TRBV30 and J is TRBJ2-3; D may be TRBD1 (6 bases). The CDR3 has 15 residues. The V and J ends lost 0 bases and 0 bases respectively, with 10 bases between them. CDR1 GTSNPN and CDR2 SVGIG come from the germline V gene (reference sequence). The CDR3 sequence is CAWSVGGQSTDTQYF. For the CDR3, the DNA is TGTGCCTGGAGTGTTGGTGGACAGAGCACAGATACGCAGTATTTT.

The genes are TRBV6-2 or TRBV6-3 and TRBJ2-5, with 10 bases that match TRBD2. Per germline, CDR1 MNHEY and CDR2 SVGEGT. CDR3 length equals 17 residues. V shed 0 bases, J shed 0 bases, and the junction held 4 bases outside the gene matches. The CDR3 nucleotides are TGTGCCAGCAGTTACTCGAGGAGCGGGGGGGACCAAGAGACCCAGTACTTC. This gives the protein CASSYSRSGGDQETQYF.

V gene TRBV19 combines with J gene TRBJ1-3; no definite D call. V lost 10 bases to trimming and J lost 0 bases, with 13 bases between them. Looked up from germline, CDR1 is LNHDA and CDR2 is SQIVND (reference sequence). The length of the CDR3 is 14 residues. The CDR3 is CATRTPTSGNTIYF. The CDR3 nucleotides are TGTGCCACCCGGACGCCAACCTCTGGAAACACCATATATTTT.

This clone was picked up one time. The chain links TRBV28 to TRBJ1-5; D not resolved. The CDR3 covers 19 residues. Trimming removed 3 bases from V and 0 bases from J, with 21 bases in between. Per the germline V gene, CDR1 is MDHEN and CDR2 is SYDVKM. For the CDR3, the DNA is TGTGCCAGCAGTTTTAGCAGCATCGACTCTCTGTATAGCAATCAGCCCCAGCATTTT. This codes for CASSFSSIDSLYSNQPQHF.

This chain links TRBV5-1 with TRBJ2-1; TRBD1 agrees at 7 bases. From germline, CDR1 is SGHRS and CDR2 YFSETQ. This CDR3 is built from 17 residues. The ends lost 1 base at V and 0 bases at J; junction bases unmatched: 7. The CDR3 region is CASSLRPTGSSYNEQFF. CDR3 coding DNA: TGCGCCAGCAGCTTGCGTCCGACAGGGAGCTCCTACAATGAGCAGTTCTTC.

The chain couples TRBV6-6 to TRBJ2-1; TRBD2 agrees at 12 bases. This CDR3 spans 15 amino acids. The V and J ends lost 8 bases and 3 bases, in that order; junction bases with no gene match: 5. Germline-derived CDR1 and CDR2 are MNHNY and SVGAGI (reference sequence). The CDR3 coding sequence is TGTGCCAGCTCTAGCGGGAGGGGTTACTACAATGAGCAGTTCTTC. This gives the protein CASSSGRGYYNEQFF.

This clone appeared a single time. V and J are TRBV3-1 (or the pseudogene TRBV3-2) and TRBJ1-1; 8 positions agree with TRBD1. Germline trimming cut 1 base from V and 3 bases from J; bases unmatched to any gene: 1. From germline, CDR1 is LGHDT and CDR2 YNNKEL (reference sequence). The CDR3 loop spans 14 amino acids. As DNA, the CDR3 is TGTGCCAGCAGCCAAGCGACAGGGGACACTGAAGCTTTCTTT. Residues: CASSQATGDTEAFF.

This rearrangement joins TRBV10-3 to TRBJ2-2; 7 bases match TRBD1. Germline V gene sequence: CDR1 ENHRY, CDR2 SYGVKD. Unmatched junction bases numbered 4, after V lost 5 bases and J lost 4 bases. This CDR3 spans 14 amino acids. The CDR3 coding sequence is TGTGCCATCAGTCCGGCAGGGGGCACCGGGGAGCTGTTTTTT. It encodes CAISPAGGTGELFF.

The genes are TRBV28 and TRBJ1-6; no firm D call. The CDR3 is 14 residues long. Germline V gene lookup returns CDR1 MDHEN and CDR2 SYDVKM. Trimming stripped 8 bases from V and 0 bases from J, with 8 bases between. CDR3 nucleotides: TGTGCCAGCCGTTCGGGCTCCTATAATTCACCCCTCCACTTT. This translates into CASRSGSYNSPLHF.

CDR3 sequence: CAWRGRTANSPLHF. The CDR3 bases are TGTGCCTGGAGGGGCAGGACAGCCAATTCACCCCTCCACTTT. V and J are TRBV30 and TRBJ1-6, with a tentative D call TRBD1 (6 bases). CDR1 is GTSNPN and CDR2 is SVGIG in the germline V gene (reference sequence). CDR3 length: 14 amino acids. Trimming shortened V by 3 bases and J by 7 bases, and 13 bases separated the two germline ends.

The V gene is TRBV11-2, the J gene TRBJ2-5, with TRBD2 matching 11 bases. This CDR3 comprises 16 residues. The V segment lost 6 bases and the J segment 5 bases; nucleotides outside the gene matches: 11. Germline CDR1 and CDR2: SGHAT and FQNNGV. In nucleotides, the CDR3 is TGTGCCAGCAGTGGGACTAGCGGAGGGGGGTGGGAGACCCAGTACTTC. It yields the protein CASSGTSGGGWETQYF.

The V call is TRBV6-5, the J call TRBJ1-1; 7 nucleotides match TRBD1. V lost 7 bases to trimming and J lost 3 bases; unmatched junction nucleotides: 11. Germline V gives CDR1 MNHEY, CDR2 SVGAGI. This CDR3 contains 15 residues. The CDR3 DNA sequence: TGTGCCAGCACTGCCGACAGGGTGCCGGACACTGAAGCTTTCTTT. It is translated as CASTADRVPDTEAFF.